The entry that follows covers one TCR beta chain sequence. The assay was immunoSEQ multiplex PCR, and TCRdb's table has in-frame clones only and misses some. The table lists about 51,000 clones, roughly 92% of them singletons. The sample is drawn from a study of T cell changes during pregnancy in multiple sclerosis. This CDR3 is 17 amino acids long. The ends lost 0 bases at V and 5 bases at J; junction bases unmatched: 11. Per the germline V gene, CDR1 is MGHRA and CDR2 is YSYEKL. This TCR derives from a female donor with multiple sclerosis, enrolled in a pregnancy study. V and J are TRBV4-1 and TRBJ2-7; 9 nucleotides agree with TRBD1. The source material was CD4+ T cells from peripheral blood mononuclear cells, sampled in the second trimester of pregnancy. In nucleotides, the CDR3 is TGCGCCAGCAGCCAAGATCTTAAGAGGACAGGGGTAAACGAGCAGTACTTC. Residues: CASSQDLKRTGVNEQYF.